The 6 T cell receptor beta chains reported below all come from one sample, sequenced in a study of cytomegalovirus exposure and HLA in healthy donors. Only in-frame clones appear in the TCRdb table, and some are missing; sequencing was by immunoSEQ multiplex PCR. The repertoire holds under 400,000 clones, 88% seen once, with approximately 0.95% in the top ten. The sequenced sample consisted of PBMCs. The receptor source for this set is a man aged 25-45 years in good health and CMV-seronegative.

This clone was observed once. The J gene is TRBJ2-7, the V gene TRBV5-8; no clear D. CDR1 is SGHTS and CDR2 is YDEGEE in the germline V gene. The CDR3 runs 13 residues. V dropped 0 bases and J dropped 7 bases, with 11 bases sitting between them. The CDR3 protein is CASSLGFLREQYF. The CDR3 DNA reads TGTGCCAGCAGCTTGGGTTTTTTGAGGGAGCAGTACTTC.

The chain couples TRBV10-3 to TRBJ2-1; a weak D match, TRBD2 (6 bases). V shed 5 bases and J shed 1 base, with 9 bases lying between them. The CDR3 runs 14 residues. CDR1 and CDR2 (germline): ENHRY, SYGVKD. CDR3 DNA: TGTGCCATCAGTTCCGGGACTTCCTACAATGAGCAGTTCTTC. Translating gives CAISSGTSYNEQFF.

The chain recombines TRBV7-6 with TRBJ2-7, with D possibly matching TRBD2 (5 bases). There are 16 residues in the CDR3. Trimming stripped 5 bases from V and 3 bases from J, with 20 bases between. Germline lookup yields CDR1 SGHVS and CDR2 FNYEAQ. This CDR3 is CASSPPTGRTNYEQYF. In nucleotides, the CDR3 is TGTGCCAGCAGCCCCCCCACTGGGAGAACGAACTACGAGCAGTACTTC.

This CDR3 reads CASSEERGFDNEQFF. The CDR3, as DNA: TGTGCCAGCAGTGAGGAGCGGGGGTTTGACAATGAGCAGTTCTTC. V usage is TRBV6-1 and J usage is TRBJ2-1; 8 bases are a match to TRBD2. J gave up 5 bases and V 3 bases, and 6 bases lay outside the gene matches. CDR3 length: 15 residues. The V gene's germline CDR1 is MNHNS and CDR2 SASEGT.

V is TRBV10-2 and J is TRBJ1-6, with 8 bases aligning to TRBD1. V dropped 6 bases and J dropped 6; count of bases not matched to a gene: 13. CDR1 WSHSY and CDR2 SAAADI come from the germline V gene. The CDR3 extends over 17 amino acids. This chain's CDR3 is CASSSLAGTGGNSPLHF. As DNA, the CDR3 is TGCGCCAGCAGCTCGCTAGCTGGTACAGGGGGTAATTCACCCCTCCACTTT.

V usage is TRBV6-5 and J usage is TRBJ1-6; D is possibly TRBD1 (5 bases). The germline gives CDR1 MNHEY, CDR2 SVGAGI. With 6 bases removed from V and 5 bases from J, the gap between germline ends came to 11 bases. CDR3 length equals 14 residues. CDR3 sequence (DNA): TGTGCCAGCAGCCCCGGGGGGAATAATTCACCCCTCCACTTT. Its protein is CASSPGGNNSPLHF.